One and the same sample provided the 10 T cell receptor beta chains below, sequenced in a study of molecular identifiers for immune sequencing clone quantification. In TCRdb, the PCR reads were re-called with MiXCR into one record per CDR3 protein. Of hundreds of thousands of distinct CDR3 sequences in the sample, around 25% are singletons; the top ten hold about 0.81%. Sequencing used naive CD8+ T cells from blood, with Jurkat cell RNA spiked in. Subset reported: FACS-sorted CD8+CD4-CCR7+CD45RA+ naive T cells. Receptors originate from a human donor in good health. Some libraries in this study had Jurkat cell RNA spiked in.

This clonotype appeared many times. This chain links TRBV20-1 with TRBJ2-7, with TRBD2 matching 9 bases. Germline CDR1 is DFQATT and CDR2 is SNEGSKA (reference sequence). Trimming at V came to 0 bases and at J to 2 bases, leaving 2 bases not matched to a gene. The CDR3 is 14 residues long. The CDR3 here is CSARELAGTYEQYF. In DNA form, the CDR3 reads TGCAGTGCTAGAGAACTAGCGGGCACCTACGAGCAGTACTTC.

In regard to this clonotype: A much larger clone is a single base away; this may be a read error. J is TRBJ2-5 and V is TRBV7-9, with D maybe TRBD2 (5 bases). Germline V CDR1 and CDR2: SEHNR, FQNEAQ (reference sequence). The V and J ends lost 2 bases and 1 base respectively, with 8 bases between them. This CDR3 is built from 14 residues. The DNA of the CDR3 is TGTGCCAGCAGCTTACGGGGAATCCAAGAGACCCAGTACTTC. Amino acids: CASSLRGIQETQYF.

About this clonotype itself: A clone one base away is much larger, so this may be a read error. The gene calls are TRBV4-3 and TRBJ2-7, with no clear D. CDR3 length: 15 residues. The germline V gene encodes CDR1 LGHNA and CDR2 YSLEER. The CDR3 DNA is TGCGCCGGCAGCCAAGATATTAGTACAACCTACGAGCAGTACTTC. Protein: CAGSQDISTTYEQYF.

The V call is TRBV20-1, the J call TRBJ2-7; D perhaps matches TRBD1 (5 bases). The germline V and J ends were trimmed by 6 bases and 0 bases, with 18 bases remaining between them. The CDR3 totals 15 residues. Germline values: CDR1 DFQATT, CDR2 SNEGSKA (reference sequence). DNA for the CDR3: TGCAGTGCGCACGACAGTCAAGACCTCTCCTACGAGCAGTACTTC. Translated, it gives CSAHDSQDLSYEQYF.

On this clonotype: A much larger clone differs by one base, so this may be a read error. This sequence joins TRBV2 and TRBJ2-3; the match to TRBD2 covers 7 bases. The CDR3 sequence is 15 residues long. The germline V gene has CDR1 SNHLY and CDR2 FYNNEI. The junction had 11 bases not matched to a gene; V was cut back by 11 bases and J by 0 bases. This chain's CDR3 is CAGTTGGVSTDTQYF. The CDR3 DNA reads TGTGCCGGCACCACTGGGGGGGTGAGCACAGATACGCAGTATTTT. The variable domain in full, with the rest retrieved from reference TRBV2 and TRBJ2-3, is EPEVTQTPSHQVTQMGQEVILRCVPISNHLYFYWYRQILGQKVEFLVSFYNNEISEKSEIFDDQFSVERPDGSNFTLKIRSTKLEDSAMYFCAGTTGGVSTDTQYFGPGTRLTVL.

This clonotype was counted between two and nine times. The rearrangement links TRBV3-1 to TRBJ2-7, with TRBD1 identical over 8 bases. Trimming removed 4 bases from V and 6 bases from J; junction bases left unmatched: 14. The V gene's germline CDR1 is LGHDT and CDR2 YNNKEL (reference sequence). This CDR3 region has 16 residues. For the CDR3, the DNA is TGTGCCAGCAGCCCATACGTTCGACAGGGGCGCTGCGAGCAGTACTTC. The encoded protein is CASSPYVRQGRCEQYF.

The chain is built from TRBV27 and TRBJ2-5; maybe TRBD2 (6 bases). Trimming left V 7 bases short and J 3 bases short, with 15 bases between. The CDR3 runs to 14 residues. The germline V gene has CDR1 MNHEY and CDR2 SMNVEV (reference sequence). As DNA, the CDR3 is TGTGCCAGCAACCCGGCCGGGAGCAAAGAGACCCAGTACTTC. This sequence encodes CASNPAGSKETQYF.

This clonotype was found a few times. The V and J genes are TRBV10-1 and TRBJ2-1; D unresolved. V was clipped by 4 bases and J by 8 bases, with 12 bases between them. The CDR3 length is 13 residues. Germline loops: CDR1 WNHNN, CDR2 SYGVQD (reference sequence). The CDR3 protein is CASSGSPDHEQFF. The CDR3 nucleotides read TGCGCCAGCAGTGGGTCCCCGGACCATGAGCAGTTCTTC.

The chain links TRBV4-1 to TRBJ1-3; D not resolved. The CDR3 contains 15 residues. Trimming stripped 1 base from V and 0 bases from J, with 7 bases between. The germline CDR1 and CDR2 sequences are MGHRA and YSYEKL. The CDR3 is CASSQVLSSGNTIYF. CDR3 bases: TGCGCCAGCAGCCAAGTTTTGAGCTCTGGAAACACCATATATTTT.

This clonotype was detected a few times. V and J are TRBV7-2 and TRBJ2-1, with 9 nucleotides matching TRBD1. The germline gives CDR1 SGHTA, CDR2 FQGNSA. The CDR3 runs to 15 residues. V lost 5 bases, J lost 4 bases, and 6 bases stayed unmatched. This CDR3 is CASSPGTGFYNEQFF. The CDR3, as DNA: TGTGCCAGCAGCCCCGGGACAGGGTTTTACAATGAGCAGTTCTTC.